The 26 T cell receptor beta chains given below trace back to one sample, sequenced in a study of shared clonotypes between healthy human individuals. Assay: immunoSEQ multiplex PCR; the TCRdb copy retains only in-frame clones and omits some. The table has some 2.4 million clones, roughly 93% seen once; the top ten hold around 0.4%. The material sequenced was naive CD4+ T cells from PBMCs. Subset in this sample: CD45RA+ positively selected. The receptors were gathered from a man younger than 35 in good health. Some clones in this sample may be carry-over from other donors' samples.

J is TRBJ2-2 and V is TRBV5-1; the match to TRBD2 covers 13 bases. CDR1 is SGHRS, CDR2 YFSETQ, per germline. The CDR3 runs to 16 residues. The junction had 3 bases not matched to a gene; V was cut back by 0 bases and J by 7 bases. The CDR3 DNA reads TGCGCCAGCAGCTTGGGACTAGCGGGAGGTAACGGGGAGCTGTTTTTT. Its protein product is CASSLGLAGGNGELFF.

The chain joins TRBV18 to TRBJ2-7, with TRBD1 as a possible D gene (6 bases). CDR3 length: 13 residues. Germline V gives CDR1 KGHSH, CDR2 LQKENI. Trimming left V 3 bases short and J 7 bases short, with 13 bases between. The CDR3 nucleotides are TGTGCCAGCTCACCCCCAGGGGTGGGGGAGCAGTACTTC. Protein sequence: CASSPPGVGEQYF.

As to this clone: Other DNA sequences in the same sample also yield this CDR3. The rearrangement uses TRBV5-1 and TRBJ2-1, with 11 bases lining up with TRBD2. Germline CDR1 reads SGHRS; CDR2 reads YFSETQ. With 0 bases clipped from V and 0 bases from J, the junction kept 2 bases outside the gene matches. CDR3 length equals 17 residues. CDR3 bases: TGCGCCAGCAGCTTGGTAGCGGGAGGGAGCTCCTACAATGAGCAGTTCTTC. Protein: CASSLVAGGSSYNEQFF.

J is TRBJ2-7 and V is TRBV28; 7 nucleotides line up with TRBD2. The length of the CDR3 is 15 residues. Germline V gene sequence: CDR1 MDHEN, CDR2 SYDVKM. V lost 6 bases to trimming and J lost 0 bases; unmatched junction nucleotides: 8. DNA for the CDR3: TGTGCCAGCAGAGACCGGGACTACCTCTCCTACGAGCAGTACTTC. Translated: CASRDRDYLSYEQYF.

V usage is TRBV30 and J usage is TRBJ2-7, with D perhaps TRBD2 (8 bases). The CDR3 is 15 amino acids. The germline gives CDR1 GTSNPN, CDR2 SVGIG (reference sequence). With 2 bases removed from V and 6 bases from J, the gap between germline ends came to 20 bases. The CDR3 bases are TGTGCCTGGAGTCTCAGGGGGGGACTAGGGTTCGAGCAGTACTTC. It yields the protein CAWSLRGGLGFEQYF.

J is TRBJ2-7 and V is TRBV5-4, with D unclear. Trimming pared 3 bases from V and 5 bases from J, leaving 12 bases between. This CDR3 is 13 amino acids long. Looked up from germline, CDR1 is SGHNT and CDR2 is YYREEE (reference sequence). CDR3 amino acids: CASSSSAVNEQYF. Written as DNA, the CDR3 is TGTGCCAGCAGCTCTTCTGCGGTGAACGAGCAGTACTTC.

This sequence joins TRBV29-1 and TRBJ1-4; 8 bases match TRBD1. V lost 6 bases to trimming and J lost 6 bases; unmatched junction nucleotides: 6. Germline lookup yields CDR1 SQVTM and CDR2 ANQGSEA. The CDR3 is 13 amino acids. CDR3 coding DNA: TGCAGCGTCGAGACAGGGGAGGATGAAAAACTGTTTTTT. This sequence encodes CSVETGEDEKLFF.

The rearrangement joins TRBV2 to TRBJ1-5; D unclear. Looked up from germline, CDR1 is SNHLY and CDR2 is FYNNEI. There are 16 residues in the CDR3. The V gene lost 7 bases and the J gene lost 4 bases, with 20 bases spanning the gap. The CDR3, as DNA: TGTGCCAGCAACGGGGAAACTTCCCTTCGGAATCAGCCCCAGCATTTT. This gives the protein CASNGETSLRNQPQHF.

The V gene is TRBV4-3, the J gene TRBJ2-2; no firm D call. Deletions cut 4 bases from V and 6 bases from J, with 15 bases between. The CDR3 length is 15 residues. Germline assignment: CDR1 LGHNA and CDR2 YSLEER. DNA for the CDR3: TGCGCCAGCAGCCTTCGGAACGGGCCCCCCGGGGAGCTGTTTTTT. This translates into CASSLRNGPPGELFF.

V gene TRBV7-2 combines with J gene TRBJ1-6; no definite D call. The CDR3 sequence is 13 residues long. Germline V gene sequence: CDR1 SGHTA, CDR2 FQGNSA. Trimming took off 5 bases at V and 4 bases at J, with 6 bases between the two ends. CDR3 coding DNA: TGTGCCAGCAGCCCTGGGTATAATTCACCCCTCCACTTT. This sequence encodes CASSPGYNSPLHF.

This chain joins TRBV7-2 and TRBJ2-1, with D possibly TRBD1 on 5 matching bases. Germline CDR1 is SGHTA and CDR2 is FQGNSA. Trimming stripped 6 bases from V and 9 bases from J, with 18 bases between. The CDR3 is 14 residues long. The chain's CDR3 is CASSQGGQFGEQFF. The CDR3 nucleotides read TGTGCCAGCAGTCAAGGTGGACAATTCGGTGAGCAGTTCTTC.

The chain has TRBV2 and TRBJ2-5; TRBD2 matches at 7 bases. Germline values: CDR1 SNHLY, CDR2 FYNNEI. With V trimmed by 6 bases and J by 5 bases, 18 bases remained unmatched. The CDR3 loop spans 17 amino acids. The CDR3 loop is CASREIMGLRGRETQYF. The CDR3 coding sequence is TGTGCCAGCAGAGAAATCATGGGACTAAGGGGCCGCGAGACCCAGTACTTC.

V usage is TRBV4-3 and J usage is TRBJ2-6; 9 nucleotides line up with TRBD1. V lost 0 bases, J lost 0 bases, and 6 bases stayed unmatched. The CDR3 consists of 19 residues. Looked up from germline, CDR1 is LGHNA and CDR2 is YSLEER. The CDR3 loop is CASSQDPTGGYSGANVLTF. The CDR3 DNA is TGCGCCAGCAGCCAAGACCCGACAGGGGGTTACTCTGGGGCCAACGTCCTGACTTTC.

The table lists this clone with a count of one. CDR3 sequence (DNA): TGTGCCAGCAGCTTTCGAGCGGTCTTAGGGGTAGGGGAGCAGTTCTTC. Translation: CASSFRAVLGVGEQFF. The J gene is TRBJ2-1, the V gene TRBV11-2; D might be TRBD1 or TRBD2, each matching 5 bases. Germline CDR1 is SGHAT and CDR2 is FQNNGV. The CDR3 has 16 amino acids. Trimming left V 3 bases short and J 10 bases short, with 22 bases between.

The CDR3: CASSLGQGLDYGYTF. CDR3 nucleotides: TGCGCCAGCAGCTTGGGACAGGGGCTAGACTATGGCTACACCTTC. The genes are TRBV5-1 and TRBJ1-2; 8 bases align to TRBD1. From germline, CDR1 is SGHRS and CDR2 YFSETQ. Trimming removed 0 bases from V and 3 bases from J; junction bases left unmatched: 4. The CDR3 runs to 15 residues. The whole variable domain, filled in from reference TRBV5-1 and TRBJ1-2, reads KAGVTQTPRYLIKTRGQQVTLSCSPISGHRSVSWYQQTPGQGLQFLFEYFSETQRNKGNFPGRFSGRQFSNSRSEMNVSTLELGDSALYLCASSLGQGLDYGYTFGSGTRLTVV.

The V gene is TRBV5-1, the J gene TRBJ2-7; 8 positions match TRBD1. The CDR3 consists of 18 residues. The V and J ends lost 0 bases and 3 bases, in that order; junction bases with no gene match: 14. Germline V gene data show CDR1 as SGHRS and CDR2 as YFSETQ. CDR3 in amino acids: CASSLGPVGQGVIYEQYF. The CDR3 nucleotides read TGCGCCAGCAGCTTGGGGCCGGTCGGACAGGGAGTAATCTACGAGCAGTACTTC.

The chain is built from TRBV5-5 and TRBJ2-2; 9 bases align to TRBD1. The CDR3 totals 14 residues. CDR1 is SGHKS, CDR2 YYEKEE, per germline (reference sequence). V shed 4 bases, J shed 4 bases, and the junction held 2 bases outside the gene matches. CDR3 bases: TGTGCCAGCAGCGAGGGACAGGGCACCGGGGAGCTGTTTTTT. Translated, it gives CASSEGQGTGELFF.

This clone was seen only once. CDR3 nucleotide sequence: TGTGCCAGCAGCTTGGGGAGAGGCTCCTACAATGAGCAGTTCTTC. Protein: CASSLGRGSYNEQFF. This chain links TRBV2 with TRBJ2-1; a possible D gene is TRBD2 (5 bases). Germline CDR1 reads SNHLY; CDR2 reads FYNNEI. The CDR3 sequence is 15 residues long. V gave up 6 bases and J gave up 0 bases, with 12 bases separating them.

The chain uses TRBV7-9 and TRBJ1-2; D is uncertain. Per germline, CDR1 SEHNR and CDR2 FQNEAQ (reference sequence). Trimming took off 3 bases at V and 5 bases at J, with 7 bases between the two ends. The CDR3 sequence is 12 residues long. CDR3 nucleotide sequence: TGTGCCAGCAGCTTCGGGGAATATGGCTACACCTTC. The encoded protein is CASSFGEYGYTF.

CDR3 amino acids: CASSVGIRGSSTDTQYF. The CDR3 DNA reads as TGTGCCAGCAGCGTAGGTATCAGGGGCTCATCCACAGATACGCAGTATTTT. The rearrangement uses TRBV9 and TRBJ2-3; D might be TRBD1 (6 bases). This CDR3 spans 17 amino acids. Germline V lookup: CDR1 SGDLS, CDR2 YYNGEE. V was clipped by 0 bases and J by 2 bases, with 16 bases between them.

Note on this clone: Other DNA sequences in the sample encode the same CDR3. V and J are TRBV9 and TRBJ1-1, with 8 bases aligning to TRBD1. Germline V gives CDR1 SGDLS, CDR2 YYNGEE. After removal of 3 bases from V and 4 bases from J, the junction contained 2 bases not matched to a gene. The length of the CDR3 is 13 residues. CDR3 DNA: TGTGCCAGCAGCGCCGGACAGGGCACTGAAGCTTTCTTT. It codes for CASSAGQGTEAFF.

This clone appeared once. This chain joins TRBV28 and TRBJ2-7; no definite D call. The germline V gene has CDR1 MDHEN and CDR2 SYDVKM. This CDR3 has 16 residues. V was trimmed by 2 bases and J by 5 bases, leaving 19 bases between them. In nucleotides, the CDR3 is TGTGCCAGCAGTTTAAGTGACGAGGCCAAATCCCACGAGCAGTACTTC. Its protein is CASSLSDEAKSHEQYF. Full variable domain (remainder filled in from reference TRBV28 and TRBJ2-7): DVKVTQSSRYLVKRTGEKVFLECVQDMDHENMFWYRQDPGLGLRLIYFSYDVKMKEKGDIPEGYSVSREKKERFSLILESASTNQTSMYLCASSLSDEAKSHEQYFGPGTRLTVT.

Details on this clone: A junction end diverges from the germline sequence, so it may reflect a read error. V gene TRBV5-6 combines with J gene TRBJ1-2; a weak D match, TRBD1 (6 bases). Germline CDR1 reads SGHDT; CDR2 reads YYEEEE. The CDR3 is 12 residues long. This CDR3 is CASSLNRVGAYF. The CDR3 DNA follows: TGTGCCAGCAGCCTAAACAGGGTAGGGGCTTACTTC.

This chain links TRBV5-6 with TRBJ2-1; the D gene could be TRBD1 or TRBD2 (5 bases each). Trimming removed 4 bases at V and 7 bases at J, with 18 bases between. Germline V lookup: CDR1 SGHDT, CDR2 YYEEEE. The CDR3 spans 15 residues. For the CDR3, the DNA is TGTGCCAGCAGCCCCGGGACCGGAGCTAGGAATGAGCAGTTCTTC. Protein: CASSPGTGARNEQFF.

V usage is TRBV7-2 and J usage is TRBJ1-2; D perhaps matches TRBD1 (6 bases). Germline-derived CDR1 and CDR2 are SGHTA and FQGNSA. V lost 5 bases and J lost 8, with 18 bases in between. The CDR3 has 14 amino acids. CDR3 sequence: CASSPRTDQGGYTF. The CDR3 DNA sequence: TGTGCCAGCAGCCCTAGGACAGACCAGGGGGGCTACACCTTC.

The J gene is TRBJ1-1, the V gene TRBV19; D is unclear. Per germline, CDR1 LNHDA and CDR2 SQIVND (reference sequence). Trimming took 8 bases from V and 4 from J, leaving 11 bases between them. The CDR3 sequence is 12 residues long. CDR3 DNA: TGTGCCAGTTCCCTCGACCGCACTGAAGCTTTCTTT. It is translated as CASSLDRTEAFF.